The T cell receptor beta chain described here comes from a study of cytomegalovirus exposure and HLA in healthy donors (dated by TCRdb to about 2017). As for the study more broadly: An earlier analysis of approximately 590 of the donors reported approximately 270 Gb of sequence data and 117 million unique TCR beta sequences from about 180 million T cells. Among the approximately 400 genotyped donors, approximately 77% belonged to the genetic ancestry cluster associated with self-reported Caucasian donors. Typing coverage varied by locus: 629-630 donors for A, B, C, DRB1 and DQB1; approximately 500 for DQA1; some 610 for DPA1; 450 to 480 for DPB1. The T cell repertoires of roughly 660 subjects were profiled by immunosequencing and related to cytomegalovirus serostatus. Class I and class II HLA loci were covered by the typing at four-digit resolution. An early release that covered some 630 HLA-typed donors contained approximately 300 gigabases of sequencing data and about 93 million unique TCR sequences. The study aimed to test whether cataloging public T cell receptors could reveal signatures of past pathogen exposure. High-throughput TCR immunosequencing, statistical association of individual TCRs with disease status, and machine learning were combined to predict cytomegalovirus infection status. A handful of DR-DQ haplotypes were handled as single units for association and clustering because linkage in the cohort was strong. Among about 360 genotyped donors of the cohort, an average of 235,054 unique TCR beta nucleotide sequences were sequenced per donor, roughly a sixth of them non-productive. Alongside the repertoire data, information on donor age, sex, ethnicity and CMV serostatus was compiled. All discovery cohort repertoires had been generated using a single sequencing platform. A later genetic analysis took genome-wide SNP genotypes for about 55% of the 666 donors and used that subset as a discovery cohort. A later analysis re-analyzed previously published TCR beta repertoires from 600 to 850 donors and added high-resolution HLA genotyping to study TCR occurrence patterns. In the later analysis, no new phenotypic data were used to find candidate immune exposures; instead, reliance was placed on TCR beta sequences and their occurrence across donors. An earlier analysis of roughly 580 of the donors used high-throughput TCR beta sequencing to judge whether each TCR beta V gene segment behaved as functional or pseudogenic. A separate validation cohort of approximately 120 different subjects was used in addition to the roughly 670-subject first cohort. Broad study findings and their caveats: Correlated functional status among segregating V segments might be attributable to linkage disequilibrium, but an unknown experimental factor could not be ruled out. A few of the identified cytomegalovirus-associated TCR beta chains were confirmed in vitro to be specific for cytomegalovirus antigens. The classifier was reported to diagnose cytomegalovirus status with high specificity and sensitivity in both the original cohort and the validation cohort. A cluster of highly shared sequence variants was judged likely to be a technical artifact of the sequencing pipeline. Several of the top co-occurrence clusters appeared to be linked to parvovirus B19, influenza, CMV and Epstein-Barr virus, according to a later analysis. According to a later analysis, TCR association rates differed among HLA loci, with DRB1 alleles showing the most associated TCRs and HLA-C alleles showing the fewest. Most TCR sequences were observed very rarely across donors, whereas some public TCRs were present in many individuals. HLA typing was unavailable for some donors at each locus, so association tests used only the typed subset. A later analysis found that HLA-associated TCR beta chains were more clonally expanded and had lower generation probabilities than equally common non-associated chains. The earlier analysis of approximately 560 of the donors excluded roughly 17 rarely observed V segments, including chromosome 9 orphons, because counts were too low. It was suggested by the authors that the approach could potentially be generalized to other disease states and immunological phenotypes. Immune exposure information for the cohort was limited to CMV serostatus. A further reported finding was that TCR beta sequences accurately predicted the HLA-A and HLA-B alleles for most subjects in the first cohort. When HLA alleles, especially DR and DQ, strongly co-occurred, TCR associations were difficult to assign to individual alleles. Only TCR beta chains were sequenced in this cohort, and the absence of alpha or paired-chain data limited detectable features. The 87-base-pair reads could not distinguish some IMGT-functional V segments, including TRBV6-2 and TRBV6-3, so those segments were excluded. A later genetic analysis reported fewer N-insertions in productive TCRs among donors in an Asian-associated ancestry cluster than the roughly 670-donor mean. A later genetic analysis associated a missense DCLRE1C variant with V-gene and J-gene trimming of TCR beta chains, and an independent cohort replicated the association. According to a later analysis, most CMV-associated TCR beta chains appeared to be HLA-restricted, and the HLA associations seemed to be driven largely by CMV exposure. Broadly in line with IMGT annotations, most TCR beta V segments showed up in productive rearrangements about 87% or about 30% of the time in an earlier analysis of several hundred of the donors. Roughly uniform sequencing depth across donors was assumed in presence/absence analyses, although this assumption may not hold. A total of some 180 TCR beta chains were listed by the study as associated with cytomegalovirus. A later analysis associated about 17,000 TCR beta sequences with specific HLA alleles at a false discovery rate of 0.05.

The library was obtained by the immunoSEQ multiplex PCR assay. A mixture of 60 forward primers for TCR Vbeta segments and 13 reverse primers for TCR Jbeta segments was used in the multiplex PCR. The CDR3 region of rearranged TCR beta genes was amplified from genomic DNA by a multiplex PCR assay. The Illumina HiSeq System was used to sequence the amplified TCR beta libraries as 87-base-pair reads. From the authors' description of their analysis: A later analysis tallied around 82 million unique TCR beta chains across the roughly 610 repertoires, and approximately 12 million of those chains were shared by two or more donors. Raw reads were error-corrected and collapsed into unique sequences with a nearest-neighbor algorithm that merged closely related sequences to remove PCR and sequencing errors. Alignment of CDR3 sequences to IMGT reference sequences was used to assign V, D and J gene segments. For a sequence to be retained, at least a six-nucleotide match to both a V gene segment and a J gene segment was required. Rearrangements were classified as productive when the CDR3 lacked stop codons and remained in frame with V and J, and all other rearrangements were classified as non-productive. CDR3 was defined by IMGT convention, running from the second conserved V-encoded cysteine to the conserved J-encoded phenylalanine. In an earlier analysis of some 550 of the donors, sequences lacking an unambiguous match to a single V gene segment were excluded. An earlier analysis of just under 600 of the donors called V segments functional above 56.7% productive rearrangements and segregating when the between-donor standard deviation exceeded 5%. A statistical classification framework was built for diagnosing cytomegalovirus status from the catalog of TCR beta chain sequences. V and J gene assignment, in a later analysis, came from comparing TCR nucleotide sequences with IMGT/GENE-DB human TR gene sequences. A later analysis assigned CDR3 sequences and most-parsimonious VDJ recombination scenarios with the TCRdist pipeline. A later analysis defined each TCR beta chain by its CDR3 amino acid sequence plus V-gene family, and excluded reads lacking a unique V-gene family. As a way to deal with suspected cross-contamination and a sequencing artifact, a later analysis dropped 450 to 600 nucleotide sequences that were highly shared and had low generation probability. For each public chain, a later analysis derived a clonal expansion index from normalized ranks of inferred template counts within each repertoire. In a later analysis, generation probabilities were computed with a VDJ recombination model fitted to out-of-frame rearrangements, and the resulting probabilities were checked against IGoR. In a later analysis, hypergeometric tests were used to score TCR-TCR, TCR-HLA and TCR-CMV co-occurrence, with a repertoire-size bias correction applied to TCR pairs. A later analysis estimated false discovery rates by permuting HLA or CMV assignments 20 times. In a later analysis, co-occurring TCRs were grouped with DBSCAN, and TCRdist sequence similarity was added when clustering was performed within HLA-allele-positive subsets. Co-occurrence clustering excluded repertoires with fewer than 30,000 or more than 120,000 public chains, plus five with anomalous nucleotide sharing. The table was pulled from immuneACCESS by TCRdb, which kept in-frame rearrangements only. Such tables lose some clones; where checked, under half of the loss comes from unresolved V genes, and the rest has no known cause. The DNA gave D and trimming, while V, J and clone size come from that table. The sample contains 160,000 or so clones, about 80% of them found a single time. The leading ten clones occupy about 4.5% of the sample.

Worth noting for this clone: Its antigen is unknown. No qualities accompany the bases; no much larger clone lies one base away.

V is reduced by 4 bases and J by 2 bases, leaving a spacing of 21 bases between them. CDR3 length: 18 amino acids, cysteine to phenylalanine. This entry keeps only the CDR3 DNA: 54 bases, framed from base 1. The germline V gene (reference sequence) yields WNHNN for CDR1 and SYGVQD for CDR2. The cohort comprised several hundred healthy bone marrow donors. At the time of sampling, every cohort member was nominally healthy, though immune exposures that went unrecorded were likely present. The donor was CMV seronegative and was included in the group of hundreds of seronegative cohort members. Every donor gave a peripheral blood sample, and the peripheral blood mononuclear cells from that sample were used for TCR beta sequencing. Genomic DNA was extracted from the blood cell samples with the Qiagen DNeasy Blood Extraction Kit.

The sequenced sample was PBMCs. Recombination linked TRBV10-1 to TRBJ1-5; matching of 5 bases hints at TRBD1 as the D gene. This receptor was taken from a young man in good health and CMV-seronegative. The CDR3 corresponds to CASSVPRDLTGGNQPQHF. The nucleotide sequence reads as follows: TGCGCCAGCAGTGTACCCCGGGACTTAACCGGTGGCAATCAGCCCCAGCATTTT.